This T cell receptor beta chain was recovered during a study of T-cell memory formation after mild COVID-19. Study outcomes and limitations: Most CD4+ clones that shrank were in CM and EM, while CD8+ ones turned up in EMRA.

From 5'RACE with constant-segment primers came TCR alpha and TCR beta cDNA libraries that carried sample barcodes and UMIs. TCRdb called the 5' RACE reads again in MiXCR, with one record for every CDR3 protein. In the table there are 200,000 to 250,000 distinct CDR3 sequences, 7.5% to 10% of which are singletons. About this clonotype: No antigen is known for it.

CDR1 and CDR2 (germline): SGHVS, FQNEAQ. The CDR3 is 13 amino acids. V was cut by 5 bases and J by 5 bases, with 13 bases left in between. The V gene is TRBV7-8, the J gene TRBJ2-7; D unresolved. The TCR sequence derives from a young man who had mild COVID-19 (a few samples of this study predate the infection). Cell type and time point are not known. Material for sequencing was PBMCs or a T cell subset sorted from them (not recorded which). As DNA, the CDR3 is TGTGCCAGCAGCACTCGTTCGAGCGACGAGCAGTACTTC. This translates into CASSTRSSDEQYF.